These T cell receptor beta chains were read from a single sample in a study of T cells after yellow fever vaccination. TCRdb recomputed calls from the 5' RACE reads with MiXCR, one row per CDR3 protein. The sample yields about 340,000 distinct CDR3 sequences, around 13% seen once. Sequenced here: CD4+ T cells sorted from PBMCs, sampled 15 days after the yellow fever booster vaccination. All receptors derive from a man aged 18 to 30 who received the YFV17D yellow fever vaccine. The CDR3 runs from the conserved cysteine through the conserved F or W. D genes are given only for firm matches. A row's size may be missing; if present it is once, few, many or a size class.

clone_size | d_call | j_call | cdr3_length | v_call | cdr3_aa | cdr3_nt
few | . | TRBJ2-3 | 13 | TRBV5-1 | CASSSTSTDTQYF | TGCGCCAGCAGCTCTACAAGCACAGATACGCAGTATTTT
few | TRBD1 | TRBJ2-1 | 15 | TRBV7-2 | CASSHDRGFLNEQFF | TGTGCCAGCAGCCACGACAGGGGGTTTTTGAATGAGCAGTTCTTC
many | . | TRBJ2-2 | 16 | TRBV12-3/TRBV12-4 | CASSFYLGSNTGELFF | TGTGCCAGCAGTTTTTATCTCGGCAGCAACACCGGGGAGCTGTTTTTT
many | . | TRBJ2-3 | 13 | TRBV11-2 | CASSFTGADTQYF | TGTGCCAGCAGCTTCACGGGGGCAGATACGCAGTATTTT
. | TRBD1 | TRBJ2-2 | 15 | TRBV5-1 | CASSYGQAVTGELFF | TGCGCCAGCAGCTACGGACAGGCGGTTACCGGGGAGCTGTTTTTT
. | . | TRBJ2-2 | 17 | TRBV5-1 | CASSFANTGVNTGELFF | TGCGCCAGCAGTTTCGCAAATACCGGGGTAAACACCGGGGAGCTGTTTTTT
. | . | TRBJ2-1 | 16 | TRBV5-8 | CASSLAHSSVPGEQFF | TGTGCCAGCAGCTTGGCGCACTCTAGCGTGCCTGGGGAGCAGTTCTTC
. | . | TRBJ2-7 | 13 | TRBV20-1 | CSARDPSVYEQYF | TGCAGTGCTAGAGATCCGTCGGTCTACGAGCAGTACTTC
many | . | TRBJ2-5 | 13 | TRBV5-6 | CASSSWGAETQYF | TGTGCCAGCAGCTCCTGGGGGGCTGAGACCCAGTACTTC
. | TRBD1 | TRBJ1-1 | 14 | TRBV25-1 | CASRGQASNTEAFF | TGTGCCAGCAGGGGACAGGCGTCGAACACTGAAGCTTTCTTT
many | TRBD1 | TRBJ1-2 | 13 | TRBV2 | CASRPTGRTGYTF | TGTGCCAGCAGACCGACAGGGCGGACCGGCTACACCTTC
. | . | TRBJ2-5 | 15 | TRBV4-2 | CASSQGGHPQETQYF | TGTGCCAGCAGCCAGGGGGGACACCCCCAGGAGACCCAGTACTTC
few | . | TRBJ1-1 | 14 | TRBV7-8 | CASRLGVVNTEAFF | TGTGCCAGCCGCCTCGGGGTAGTCAACACTGAAGCTTTCTTT
many | TRBD1 | TRBJ1-2 | 14 | TRBV3-1 | CASSQGDREYGYTF | TGTGCCAGCAGCCAAGGCGACAGGGAATATGGCTACACCTTC
many | . | TRBJ1-1 | 16 | TRBV5-1 | CASSSEVQTTNTEAFF | TGCGCCAGCAGCTCCGAAGTACAGACCACGAACACTGAAGCTTTCTTT
. | . | TRBJ2-3 | 15 | TRBV5-4 | CASSLDRGGLARQYF | TGTGCCAGCAGCTTGGACAGGGGAGGACTAGCTCGCCAGTATTTT
few | . | TRBJ2-3 | 13 | TRBV5-6 | CASSFQRADTQYF | TGTGCCAGCAGCTTTCAGAGGGCAGATACGCAGTATTTT
. | . | TRBJ1-6 | 13 | TRBV29-1 | CSVEVGTNSPLHF | TGCAGCGTTGAAGTTGGGACGAATTCACCCCTCCACTTT
. | . | TRBJ2-7 | 14 | TRBV20-1 | CSALTGLSTYEQYF | TGCAGTGCCCTAACAGGGCTATCAACCTACGAGCAGTACTTC
few | . | TRBJ2-5 | 13 | TRBV29-1 | CSVSGWSEETQYF | TGCAGCGTTTCGGGCTGGAGTGAAGAGACCCAGTACTTC
. | . | TRBJ2-4 | 17 | TRBV5-1 | CASSLDGAGVAKNIQYF | TGCGCCAGCAGCTTGGACGGGGCAGGAGTAGCCAAAAACATTCAGTACTTC
. | TRBD2 | TRBJ2-7 | 17 | TRBV6-5 | CASSSGLAGGFSYEQYF | TGTGCCAGCAGCTCCGGACTAGCGGGGGGCTTCTCCTACGAGCAGTACTTC